These 30 T cell receptor beta chains share one sample of origin, sequenced in a study of graft-versus-host responses after intestinal transplantation (dated by TCRdb to 2020 to 2022). The protocol used for the library was the immunoSEQ multiplex PCR assay. The table was pulled from immuneACCESS by TCRdb, which kept in-frame rearrangements only. Such tables lose some clones; where checked, under half of the loss comes from unresolved V genes, and the rest has no known cause. The sample table records approximately 12,000 clones; 30% of these occur just once. Of the sample, about 2.4% falls within the top ten clones. In light of the paper, this sample's time point label describes: cells obtained before transplantation from donor or recipient. Mixed lymphocyte reactions plated 200,000 CFSE-labeled pre-transplant responders with 200,000 irradiated violet-dye-labeled stimulators and were cultured for roughly 6 days.

The sample was alloreactive CD8+ T cells from a mixed lymphocyte reaction culture, taken before intestinal transplant. Read against the paper, the sample's cell subset or site label means: CFSE-low proliferating T cells sorted from roughly six-day pre-transplant mixed lymphocyte reaction (GvH or HvG direction). The receptors shown here come from a human patient who received an intestinal transplant.

This clone was detected only a few times. The genes are TRBV7-6 and TRBJ2-1, with D possibly TRBD2 on 7 matching bases. The germline V gene has CDR1 SGHVS and CDR2 FNYEAQ. V dropped 6 bases and J dropped 4 bases, with 16 bases sitting between them. This CDR3 is built from 15 residues. The CDR3 loop is CASSSPGGLYNEQFF. CDR3 nucleotides: TGTGCCAGCAGTTCCCCGGGGGGCCTATACAATGAGCAGTTCTTC.

This clone was seen a handful of times. The chain joins TRBV4-1 to TRBJ1-6, with a weak D call TRBD1 (6 bases). Trimming shortened V by 4 bases and J by 11 bases, and 24 bases separated the two germline ends. CDR3 length: 17 residues. Germline CDR1 MGHRA, CDR2 YSYEKL. CDR3 in amino acids: CASSLHGGGGPWAPLHF. CDR3 DNA: TGCGCCAGCAGCCTCCACGGGGGCGGGGGACCGTGGGCACCCCTCCACTTT.

This clone has a handful of counts. The chain has TRBV27 and TRBJ1-2; the D gene is possibly TRBD1 (5 bases). CDR3 length: 13 amino acids. CDR1 and CDR2 from the germline V gene are MNHEY and SMNVEV (reference sequence). With 4 bases removed from V and 7 bases from J, the gap between germline ends came to 13 bases. CDR3 residues: CASSWARDSGYTF. The CDR3 DNA reads as TGTGCCAGCAGTTGGGCCAGGGATTCTGGCTACACCTTC.

This clone has only a few counts. J is TRBJ1-3 and V is TRBV27; 9 bases align to TRBD1. V lost 10 bases, J lost 2 bases, and 9 bases stayed unmatched. The CDR3 length is 15 residues. Germline CDR1 and CDR2: MNHEY and SMNVEV (reference sequence). In DNA, the CDR3 is TGTGCCATCCCCTTTGACAGGGGGGCTGGAAACACCATATATTTT. Translated, it gives CAIPFDRGAGNTIYF.

J is TRBJ1-3 and V is TRBV9; D call uncertain. V lost 4 bases to trimming and J lost 0 bases, with 14 bases between them. The V gene's germline CDR1 is SGDLS and CDR2 YYNGEE. The CDR3 sequence is 16 residues long. The CDR3 reads CASSPQPPHSGNTIYF. For the CDR3, the DNA is TGTGCCAGCAGCCCTCAACCGCCGCACTCTGGAAACACCATATATTTT.

The genes are TRBV7-3 and TRBJ2-3; 7 nucleotides agree with TRBD2. CDR1 is SGHTA, CDR2 FQGTGA, per germline. The CDR3 covers 14 residues. The V segment lost 4 bases and the J segment 3 bases; nucleotides outside the gene matches: 4. The CDR3 here is CASSSGLVTDTQYF. The CDR3 nucleotides are TGTGCCAGCAGCTCCGGACTAGTGACAGATACGCAGTATTTT.

This clone was picked up a small number of times. The chain uses TRBV6-1 and TRBJ1-5; D is unresolved. CDR3 size: 15 residues. CDR1 and CDR2 from the germline V gene are MNHNS and SASEGT. V lost 2 bases and J lost 0, with 8 bases in between. Written as DNA, the CDR3 is TGTGCCAGCAGTGAACTGGGGTATAGCAATCAGCCCCAGCATTTT. Translation gives CASSELGYSNQPQHF.

The V call is TRBV19, the J call TRBJ1-5, with 8 bases that match TRBD1. CDR1 is LNHDA and CDR2 is SQIVND in the germline V gene (reference sequence). The CDR3 is 15 amino acids. Trimming at V came to 7 bases and at J to 4 bases, leaving 9 bases not matched to a gene. CDR3 sequence (DNA): TGTGCCAGTAAGGACGCAGGACAGGGTAATCAGCCCCAGCATTTT. It specifies CASKDAGQGNQPQHF.

This clone was found a few times. The J gene is TRBJ2-7, the V gene TRBV7-9, with 7 nucleotides matching TRBD1. The germline V gene encodes CDR1 SEHNR and CDR2 FQNEAQ (reference sequence). The CDR3 is made up of 17 amino acids. V gave up 5 bases and J gave up 2 bases; unmatched junction bases: 15. The CDR3 region is CASSPWLDRVKTYEQYF. The CDR3 DNA reads as TGTGCCAGCAGCCCCTGGTTAGACAGGGTTAAGACCTACGAGCAGTACTTC. The full variable domain, with the rest looked up from reference TRBV7-9 and TRBJ2-7, is DTGVSQNPRHKITKRGQNVTFRCDPISEHNRLYWYRQTLGQGPEFLTYFQNEAQLEKSRLLSDRFSAERPKGSFSTLEIQRTEQGDSAMYLCASSPWLDRVKTYEQYFGPGTRLTVT.

The CDR3: CASSDLGTRRNNEQFF. The CDR3 DNA follows: TGTGCCAGCAGTGATCTCGGGACTAGAAGGAACAATGAGCAGTTCTTC. The chain couples TRBV25-1 to TRBJ2-1; 8 bases line up with TRBD2. J was trimmed by 5 bases and V by 3 bases; bases with no gene match: 9. Per the germline V gene, CDR1 is MGHDK and CDR2 is SYGVNS. This CDR3 region has 16 residues.

CDR3 bases: TGCAGCGTGGATGTAGCGGAAGAGACCCAGTACTTC. Translation: CSVDVAEETQYF. The V gene is TRBV29-1, the J gene TRBJ2-5, with D maybe TRBD2 (6 bases). CDR3 length equals 12 residues. In germline, CDR1 is SQVTM, CDR2 ANQGSEA. With 6 bases removed from V and 3 bases from J, the gap between germline ends came to 11 bases.

The rearrangement links TRBV6-5 to TRBJ2-1, with 9 nucleotides matching TRBD2. V gave up 6 bases and J gave up 2 bases; unmatched junction bases: 2. Germline values: CDR1 MNHEY, CDR2 SVGAGI. The CDR3 runs 14 residues. The CDR3 region has the DNA TGTGCCAGCAGCTTAGCGGGGGCCTACAATGAGCAGTTCTTC. This encodes CASSLAGAYNEQFF.

The sample holds a few counts of this clone. The chain combines TRBV11-1 with TRBJ1-1; no definite D call. Per the germline V gene, CDR1 is SGHAT and CDR2 is FQDESV (reference sequence). This CDR3 comprises 14 residues. V lost 1 base and J 5 bases, leaving 11 bases between the germline ends. The CDR3 DNA reads as TGTGCCAGCAGCTTAGGGGGAAAGAGTACTGAAGCTTTCTTT. Translation gives CASSLGGKSTEAFF.

The V and J genes are TRBV28 and TRBJ2-5; 7 bases are shared with TRBD2. The CDR3 runs 14 residues. In germline, CDR1 is MDHEN, CDR2 SYDVKM. V lost 4 bases to trimming and J lost 1 base; unmatched junction nucleotides: 3. CDR3 DNA sequence: TGTGCCAGCAGTTGGGGAGGGCCCCAAGAGACCCAGTACTTC. Residues: CASSWGGPQETQYF. The whole variable domain, remainder taken from reference TRBV28 and TRBJ2-5, is DVKVTQSSRYLVKRTGEKVFLECVQDMDHENMFWYRQDPGLGLRLIYFSYDVKMKEKGDIPEGYSVSREKKERFSLILESASTNQTSMYLCASSWGGPQETQYFGPGTRLLVL.

The CDR3 coding sequence is TGTGCCAGCAGTGACGACAGGGCTCTCCTCCACTTT. The encoded protein is CASSDDRALLHF. V usage is TRBV6-1 and J usage is TRBJ1-6; TRBD1 aligns across 7 bases. This CDR3 is built from 12 residues. Trimming at V came to 3 bases and at J to 15 bases, leaving 5 bases not matched to a gene. Germline assignment: CDR1 MNHNS and CDR2 SASEGT.

As to this clone: A much larger clone is a single base away; this may be a read error. The same CDR3 can be traced to other DNA sequences in this sample. This chain connects TRBV5-1 to TRBJ2-5, with D perhaps matching TRBD2 (7 bases). CDR3 length equals 17 residues. From germline, CDR1 is SGHRS and CDR2 YFSETQ. V was cut by 1 base and J by 5 bases, with 21 bases left in between. The CDR3 spells CASSLHKTGGLGETQYF. The CDR3 DNA sequence: TGCGCCAGCAGCTTGCATAAGACCGGGGGGCTCGGGGAGACCCAGTACTTC. Variable domain in full (rest from reference TRBV5-1 and TRBJ2-5): KAGVTQTPRYLIKTRGQQVTLSCSPISGHRSVSWYQQTPGQGLQFLFEYFSETQRNKGNFPGRFSGRQFSNSRSEMNVSTLELGDSALYLCASSLHKTGGLGETQYFGPGTRLLVL.

This clone was found a few times. The rearrangement links TRBV6-6 to TRBJ2-1, with 10 bases lining up with TRBD2. The V and J ends lost 4 bases and 4 bases, in that order; junction bases with no gene match: 4. The CDR3 has 15 amino acids. Germline loops: CDR1 MNHNY, CDR2 SVGAGI (reference sequence). CDR3 DNA sequence: TGTGCCAGCAGTTCAGGGACTAGCGTGTACAATGAGCAGTTCTTC. Protein sequence: CASSSGTSVYNEQFF.

The chain recombines TRBV28 with TRBJ2-7, with 7 bases aligning to TRBD1. Germline V gives CDR1 MDHEN, CDR2 SYDVKM. V shed 6 bases, J shed 7 bases, and the junction held 9 bases outside the gene matches. There are 13 residues in the CDR3. The CDR3 DNA follows: TGTGCCAGCAGCGAAACAGGGGCTAGGGAGCAGTACTTC. Amino acids: CASSETGAREQYF.

The chain has TRBV2 and TRBJ2-7; weak D call: TRBD2 (7 bases). The V gene's germline CDR1 is SNHLY and CDR2 FYNNEI. The CDR3 sequence is 14 residues long. The V gene lost 4 bases and the J gene lost 0 bases, with 10 bases spanning the gap. In nucleotides, the CDR3 is TGTGCCAGCAGTGTGGGGGGGGCCTCCTACGAGCAGTACTTC. This translates into CASSVGGASYEQYF.

The V gene is TRBV7-2, the J gene TRBJ2-3; 9 nucleotides match TRBD2. With 4 bases clipped from V and 3 bases from J, the junction kept 5 bases outside the gene matches. Per germline, CDR1 SGHTA and CDR2 FQGNSA. This CDR3 comprises 15 residues. Written as DNA, the CDR3 is TGTGCCAGCAGCTATAGCGGGAGCGAGACAGATACGCAGTATTTT. Its translation: CASSYSGSETDTQYF. The entire variable domain, with the rest obtained from reference TRBV7-2 and TRBJ2-3, is as follows: GAGVSQSPSNKVTEKGKDVELRCDPISGHTALYWYRQSLGQGLEFLIYFQGNSAPDKSGLPSDRFSAERTGGSVSTLTIQRTQQEDSAVYLCASSYSGSETDTQYFGPGTRLTVL.

The chain carries TRBV13 and TRBJ2-1; 8 bases match TRBD1. V lost 5 bases to trimming and J lost 4 bases; unmatched junction nucleotides: 7. Germline CDR1 and CDR2: PRHDT and FYEKMQ (reference sequence). This CDR3 is 15 amino acids long. Here the CDR3 reads CASSADGQGYNEQFF. Written as DNA, the CDR3 is TGTGCCAGCAGCGCCGATGGACAGGGTTACAATGAGCAGTTCTTC.

The chain carries TRBV25-1 and TRBJ2-7; 7 bases fit TRBD2. Germline CDR1 and CDR2: MGHDK and SYGVNS. CDR3 length equals 14 residues. Trimming at V came to 3 bases and at J to 4 bases, leaving 6 bases not matched to a gene. CDR3 sequence: CASSEWEGRYEQYF. The CDR3 nucleotides read TGTGCCAGCAGTGAGTGGGAGGGCCGTTACGAGCAGTACTTC.

This chain connects TRBV4-3 to TRBJ1-2; no clear D. Looked up from germline, CDR1 is LGHNA and CDR2 is YSLEER. This CDR3 region has 13 residues. The V end lost 0 bases, the J end lost 4 bases, and 6 bases lay between the germline ends. The CDR3 sequence: CASSQEGIYGYTF. Here the CDR3 DNA reads TGCGCCAGCAGCCAAGAGGGGATCTATGGCTACACCTTC.

With respect to this clone: At one of its ends the junction is not consistent with the germline gene, which may arise from a read error. V and J are TRBV11-3 and TRBJ2-7; D not resolved. The CDR3 totals 15 residues. CDR1 and CDR2 (germline): SGHNT, YENEEA. Written as DNA, the CDR3 is TGCGCCAGCAGCCCCTTGGCGGACCGCTCCTACGAGCAGTACTTC. Translating gives CASSPLADRSYEQYF.

This clone was counted only a few times. The V call is TRBV6-5, the J call TRBJ2-2; TRBD2 is a possible D gene (5 bases). With 6 bases removed from V and 2 bases from J, the gap between germline ends came to 7 bases. The CDR3 loop spans 13 amino acids. Germline V lookup: CDR1 MNHEY, CDR2 SVGAGI. CDR3 in DNA: TGTGCCAGCAGACTAGAAAACACCGGGGAGCTGTTTTTT. Encoded protein: CASRLENTGELFF.

This chain links TRBV6-9 with TRBJ2-5; tentative D call: TRBD2 (5 bases). The length of the CDR3 is 15 residues. V lost 8 bases, J lost 2 bases, and 18 bases lay in between. Germline V gives CDR1 MNHGY, CDR2 SVAAGI. CDR3 sequence (DNA): TGTGCCAGCCCTCGGAAGGGAACGGGGCAAGAGACCCAGTACTTC. It is translated as CASPRKGTGQETQYF.

This clone ranks as medium-sized. The gene calls are TRBV7-9 and TRBJ2-5; D uncertain. V gave up 1 base and J gave up 1 base, with 13 bases separating them. The CDR3 totals 16 residues. Germline values: CDR1 SEHNR, CDR2 FQNEAQ (reference sequence). This CDR3 reads CASSLGPLGLQETQYF. The DNA of the CDR3 is TGTGCCAGCAGCTTAGGCCCCTTAGGGCTCCAAGAGACCCAGTACTTC.

V usage is TRBV6-1 and J usage is TRBJ2-2; perhaps D is TRBD1 or TRBD2 (5 bases each). Germline values: CDR1 MNHNS, CDR2 SASEGT. V was clipped by 6 bases and J by 0 bases, with 11 bases between them. CDR3 size: 15 residues. CDR3 bases: TGTGCCAGCAGGAGGGGCAGGGCGAACACCGGGGAGCTGTTTTTT. This codes for CASRRGRANTGELFF.

This clone was detected a few times. The V call is TRBV28, the J call TRBJ2-7; 9 bases agree with TRBD2. The V gene end was trimmed by 5 bases and the J gene end by 2 bases; junction bases not matched to a gene: 4. In germline, CDR1 is MDHEN, CDR2 SYDVKM. The CDR3 sequence is 14 residues long. CDR3 residues: CASSRVAGAYEQYF. CDR3 coding DNA: TGTGCCAGCAGTAGGGTAGCGGGGGCCTACGAGCAGTACTTC.

The chain employs TRBV5-3 and TRBJ2-5, with 9 nucleotides matching TRBD1. TRBV5-3 is recorded as an ORF, its role being uncertain. The CDR3 spans 18 residues. Trimming removed 4 bases from V and 11 bases from J; junction bases left unmatched: 24. The CDR3 spells CARSPLIRLTGGAEEQYF. Written as DNA, the CDR3 is TGTGCCAGAAGCCCCTTGATTCGCCTTACAGGGGGCGCGGAAGAGCAGTACTTC.